The rows below give T cell receptor beta chains drawn from one sample of a study of T cells in Graves' hyperthyroidism and ophthalmopathy. TCRdb called the multiplex PCR reads again in MiXCR, with one record for every CDR3 protein. The top ten hold 5% to 6% of the sample, which has around 450,000 distinct CDR3 sequences, roughly an eighth seen once. What was sequenced was blood. The receptors here all came from a woman aged 18-29 years with Graves' hyperthyroidism. Each CDR3 is given without its conserved first and last residue. Clone size is not always given. Where it is, it says once, few, many or a class for expanded clones.

cdr3_length,j_call,v_call,clone_size,cdr3_aa
10,TRBJ2-5,TRBV29-1,-,SVERDQETQY
11,TRBJ2-3,TRBV11-1,-,ASSSPLGDTQY
15,TRBJ2-1,TRBV5-1,many,ASSLVLAGGPGNEQF
10,TRBJ1-2,TRBV28,-,ASNRGFYGYT
12,TRBJ1-5,TRBV6-2/TRBV6-3,-,ASRRDRVVQPQH
11,TRBJ1-3,TRBV30,-,AFQGLSGNTIY
13,TRBJ2-3,TRBV9,-,ASSEGQGNTDTQY
12,TRBJ2-5,TRBV5-1,few,ASSLENHQETQY
11,TRBJ1-1,TRBV7-8,-,ASSVGAATEAF
12,TRBJ2-7,TRBV20-1,many,SAKGGAYSYEQY
13,TRBJ1-5,TRBV15,many,ATSARQAYNQPQH
13,TRBJ1-5,TRBV5-5,-,ASSPFGASNQPQH
12,TRBJ2-3,TRBV28,many,ASMPGGSTDTQY
13,TRBJ2-5,TRBV6-1,few,ASRATDRGGETQY
11,TRBJ1-1,TRBV6-2/TRBV6-3,many,ASSIGTNTEAF
13,TRBJ2-5,TRBV29-1,many,SVETTRGRQETQY
12,TRBJ2-5,TRBV5-1,few,ASSQEPGQETQY
13,TRBJ2-7,TRBV2,many,ASKGLTGPTYEQY
11,TRBJ2-1,TRBV30,few,AWSLGAYNEQF
12,TRBJ2-5,TRBV3-1,-,ASSWARVQETQY
12,TRBJ2-1,TRBV7-8,many,ASSPRTSHHEQF
9,TRBJ1-2,TRBV20-1,many,SAETGDGYT
11,TRBJ2-7,TRBV10-3,many,AIRLAAGYEQY
17,TRBJ2-3,TRBV20-1,many,SAAPKLAGGFSSTDTQY
10,TRBJ1-2,TRBV30,many,AWNIGQDGYT
13,TRBJ2-7,TRBV5-6,few,ASSLKPAPSYEQY
12,TRBJ1-1,TRBV2,few,ASSEGRRNTEAF
13,TRBJ2-1,TRBV7-3,many,ASSPTSGTGNEQF
13,TRBJ2-2,TRBV7-2,many,ASSLVTGGTGELF
13,TRBJ2-7,TRBV2,many,ASRNGRENIHEQY
14,TRBJ2-1,TRBV20-1,many,SASRDGFFSYNEQF
9,TRBJ2-1,TRBV6-1,many,ASIGNNEQF
12,TRBJ2-2,TRBV5-1,many,ASRLAVNTGELF
11,TRBJ2-7,TRBV27,few,ASSLWGFHEQY
15,TRBJ2-1,TRBV5-5,few,ASSLARWVGSYNEQF
13,TRBJ1-4,TRBV4-1,-,ASSQDRWGGEKLF
12,TRBJ1-1,TRBV12-3/TRBV12-4,few,ASSFLGGNTEAF
14,TRBJ2-2,TRBV12-3/TRBV12-4,many,ASSAGLAGANGELF
14,TRBJ2-7,TRBV10-2,many,ASSEEGFVAAYEQY
14,TRBJ2-6,TRBV4-3,-,ASSQDLGAGANVLT
13,TRBJ2-3,TRBV10-3,-,AIRGLAGGRDTQY
10,TRBJ2-7,TRBV10-2,-,ASSNPGGEQY
11,TRBJ1-1,TRBV20-1,many,SASRVVNTEAF
14,TRBJ1-5,TRBV6-2/TRBV6-3,many,ASSPQGQGTYQPQH
13,TRBJ2-7,TRBV5-1,few,ASSRRQGAQGEQY
14,TRBJ2-1,TRBV11-2,many,ASSSFRDRAYNEQF
11,TRBJ1-1,TRBV10-3,many,AISAGGLAEAF
13,TRBJ2-3,TRBV13,many,ASSIPSGDTDTQY
12,TRBJ2-1,TRBV2,many,ASRERLAYNEQF
12,TRBJ2-1,TRBV11-2,many,ASSLAYRGNEQF
16,TRBJ1-5,TRBV7-4,-,ASSLMARGGGSNQPQH
15,TRBJ2-6,TRBV7-6,-,ASSWPGTAPGANVLT
15,TRBJ1-1,TRBV9,few,ASSVGSDGLPNTEAF
10,TRBJ1-1,TRBV6-1,many,ASALVNTEAF
12,TRBJ2-1,TRBV20-1,many,SATTSGRVNEQF
13,TRBJ2-7,TRBV7-9,-,ASSPSTETEYEQY